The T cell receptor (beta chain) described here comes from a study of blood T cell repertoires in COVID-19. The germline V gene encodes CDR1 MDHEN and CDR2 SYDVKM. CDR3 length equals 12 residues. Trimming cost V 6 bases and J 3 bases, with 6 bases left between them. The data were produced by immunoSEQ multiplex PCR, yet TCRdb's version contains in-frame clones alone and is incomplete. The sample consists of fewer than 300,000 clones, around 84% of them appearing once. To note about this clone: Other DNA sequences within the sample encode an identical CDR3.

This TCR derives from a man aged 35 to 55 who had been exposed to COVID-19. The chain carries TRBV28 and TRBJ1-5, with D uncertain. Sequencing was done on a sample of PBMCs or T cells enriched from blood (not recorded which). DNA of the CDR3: TGTGCCAGCAGGCAGTCCAATCAGCCCCAGCATTTT. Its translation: CASRQSNQPQHF. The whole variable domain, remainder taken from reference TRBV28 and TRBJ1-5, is DVKVTQSSRYLVKRTGEKVFLECVQDMDHENMFWYRQDPGLGLRLIYFSYDVKMKEKGDIPEGYSVSREKKERFSLILESASTNQTSMYLCASRQSNQPQHFGDGTRLSIL.